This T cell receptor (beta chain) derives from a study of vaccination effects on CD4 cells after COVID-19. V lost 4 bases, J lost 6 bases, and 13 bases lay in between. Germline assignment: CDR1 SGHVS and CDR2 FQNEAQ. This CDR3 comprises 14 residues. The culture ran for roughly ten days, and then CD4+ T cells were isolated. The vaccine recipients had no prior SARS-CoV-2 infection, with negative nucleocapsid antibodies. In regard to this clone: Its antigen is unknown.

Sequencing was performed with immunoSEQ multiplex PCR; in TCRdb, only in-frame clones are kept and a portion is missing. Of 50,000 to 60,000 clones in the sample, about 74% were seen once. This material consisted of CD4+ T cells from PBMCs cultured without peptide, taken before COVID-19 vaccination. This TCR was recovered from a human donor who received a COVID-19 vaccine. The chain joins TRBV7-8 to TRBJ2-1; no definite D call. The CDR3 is CASSSRPPPNEQFF. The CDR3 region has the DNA TGTGCCAGCAGCTCCCGTCCACCCCCCAATGAGCAGTTCTTC.